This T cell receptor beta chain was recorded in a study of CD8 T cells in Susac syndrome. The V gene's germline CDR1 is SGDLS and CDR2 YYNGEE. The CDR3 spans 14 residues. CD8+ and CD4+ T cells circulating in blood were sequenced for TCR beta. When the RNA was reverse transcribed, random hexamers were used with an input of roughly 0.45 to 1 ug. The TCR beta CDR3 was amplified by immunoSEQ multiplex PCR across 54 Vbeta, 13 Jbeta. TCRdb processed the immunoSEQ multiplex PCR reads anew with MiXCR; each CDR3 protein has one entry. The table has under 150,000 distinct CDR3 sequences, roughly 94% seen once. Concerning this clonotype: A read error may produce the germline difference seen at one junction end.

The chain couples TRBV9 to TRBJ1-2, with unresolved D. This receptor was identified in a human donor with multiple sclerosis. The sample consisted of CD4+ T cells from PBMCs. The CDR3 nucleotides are TGTGCCGGCAGCCCCAGGACGGTGAGCTATGGCTACACCTTC. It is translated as CAGSPRTVSYGYTF.